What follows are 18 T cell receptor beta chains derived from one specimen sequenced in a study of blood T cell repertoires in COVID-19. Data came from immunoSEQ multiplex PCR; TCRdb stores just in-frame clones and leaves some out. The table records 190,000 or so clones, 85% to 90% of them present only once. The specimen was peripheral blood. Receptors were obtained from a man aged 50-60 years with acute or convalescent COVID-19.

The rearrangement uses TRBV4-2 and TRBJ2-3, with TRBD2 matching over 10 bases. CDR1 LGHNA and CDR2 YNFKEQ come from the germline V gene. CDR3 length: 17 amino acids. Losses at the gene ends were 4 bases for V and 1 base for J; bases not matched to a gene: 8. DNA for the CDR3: TGTGCCAGCAGCCCCCGGACTAGCGGTGGGGGCACAGATACGCAGTATTTT. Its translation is CASSPRTSGGGTDTQYF.

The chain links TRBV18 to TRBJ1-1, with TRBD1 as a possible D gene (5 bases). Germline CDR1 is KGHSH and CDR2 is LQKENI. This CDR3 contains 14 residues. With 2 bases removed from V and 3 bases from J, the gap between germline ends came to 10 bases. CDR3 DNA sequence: TGTGCCAGCTCACCAATTCGGGGGTACACTGAAGCTTTCTTT. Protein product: CASSPIRGYTEAFF.

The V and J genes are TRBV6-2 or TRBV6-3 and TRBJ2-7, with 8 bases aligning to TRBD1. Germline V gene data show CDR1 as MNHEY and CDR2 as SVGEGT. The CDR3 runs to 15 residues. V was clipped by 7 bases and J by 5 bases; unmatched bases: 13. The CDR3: CASTPLETGVHEQYF. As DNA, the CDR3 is TGTGCCAGCACCCCCCTCGAGACAGGGGTCCACGAGCAGTACTTC.

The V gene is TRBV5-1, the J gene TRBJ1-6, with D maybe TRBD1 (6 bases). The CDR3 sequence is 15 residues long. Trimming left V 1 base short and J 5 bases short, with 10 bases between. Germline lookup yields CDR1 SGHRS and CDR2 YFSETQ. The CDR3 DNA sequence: TGCGCCAGCAGCTTGCGGCAGGGGAATAATTCACCCCTCCACTTT. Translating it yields CASSLRQGNNSPLHF.

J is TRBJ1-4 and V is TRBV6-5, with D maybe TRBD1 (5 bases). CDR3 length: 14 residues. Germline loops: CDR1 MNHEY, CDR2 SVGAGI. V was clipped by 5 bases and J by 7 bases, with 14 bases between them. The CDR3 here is CASSRRTLGEKLFF. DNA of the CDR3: TGTGCCAGCAGTCGACGGACACTGGGTGAAAAACTGTTTTTT.

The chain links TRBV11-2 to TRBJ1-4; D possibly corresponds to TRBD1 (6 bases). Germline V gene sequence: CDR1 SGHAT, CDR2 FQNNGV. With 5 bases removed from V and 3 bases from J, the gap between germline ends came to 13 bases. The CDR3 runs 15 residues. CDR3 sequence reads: CASSPKGESNEKLFF. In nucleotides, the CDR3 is TGTGCCAGCAGCCCGAAGGGGGAATCTAATGAAAAACTGTTTTTT. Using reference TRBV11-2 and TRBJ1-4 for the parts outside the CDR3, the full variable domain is EAGVAQSPRYKIIEKRQSVAFWCNPISGHATLYWYQQILGQGPKLLIQFQNNGVVDDSQLPKDRFSAERLKGVDSTLKIQPAKLEDSAVYLCASSPKGESNEKLFFGSGTQLSVL.

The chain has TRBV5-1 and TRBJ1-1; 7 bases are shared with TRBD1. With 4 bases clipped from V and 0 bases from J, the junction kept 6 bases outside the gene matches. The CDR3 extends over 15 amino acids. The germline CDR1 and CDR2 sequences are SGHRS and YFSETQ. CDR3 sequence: CASSVSGTVNTEAFF. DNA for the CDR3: TGCGCCAGCAGCGTCTCCGGGACAGTGAACACTGAAGCTTTCTTT.

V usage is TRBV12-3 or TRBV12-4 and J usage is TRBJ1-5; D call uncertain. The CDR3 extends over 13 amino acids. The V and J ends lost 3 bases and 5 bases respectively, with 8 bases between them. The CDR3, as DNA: TGTGCCAGCAGTTTTCGGGTAGATCAGCCCCAGCATTTT. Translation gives CASSFRVDQPQHF.

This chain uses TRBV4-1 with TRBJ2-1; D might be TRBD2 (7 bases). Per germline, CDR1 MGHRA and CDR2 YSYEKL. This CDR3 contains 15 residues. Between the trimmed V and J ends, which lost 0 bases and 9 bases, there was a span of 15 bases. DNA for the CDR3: TGCGCCAGCAGCCAAGAATTTGGGGGGGCTTTTGAGCAGTTCTTC. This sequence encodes CASSQEFGGAFEQFF.

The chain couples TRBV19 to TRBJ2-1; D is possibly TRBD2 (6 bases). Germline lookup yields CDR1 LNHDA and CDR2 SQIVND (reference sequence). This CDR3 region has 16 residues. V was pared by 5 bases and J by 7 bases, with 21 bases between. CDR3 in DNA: TGTGCCAGTAGTTTTCAGCGGGCGAGGGGTCCTAATGAGCAGTTCTTC. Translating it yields CASSFQRARGPNEQFF. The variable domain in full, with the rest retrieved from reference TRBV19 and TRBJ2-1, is DGGITQSPKYLFRKEGQNVTLSCEQNLNHDAMYWYRQDPGQGLRLIYYSQIVNDFQKGDIAEGYSVSREKKESFPLTVTSAQKNPTAFYLCASSFQRARGPNEQFFGPGTRLTVL.

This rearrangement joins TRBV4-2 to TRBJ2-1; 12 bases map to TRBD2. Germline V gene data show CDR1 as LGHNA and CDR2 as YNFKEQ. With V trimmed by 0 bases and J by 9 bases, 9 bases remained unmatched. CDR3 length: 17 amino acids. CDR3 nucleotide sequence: TGTGCCAGCAGCCAAGATCAGGAGACTAGCGGGGGAGGTGAGCAGTTCTTC. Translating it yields CASSQDQETSGGGEQFF.

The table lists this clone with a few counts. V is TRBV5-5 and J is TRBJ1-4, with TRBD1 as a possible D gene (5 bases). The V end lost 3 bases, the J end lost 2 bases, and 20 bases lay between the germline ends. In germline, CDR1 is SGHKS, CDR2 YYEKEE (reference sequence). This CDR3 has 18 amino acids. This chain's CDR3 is CASSSGTGGFQTNEKLFF. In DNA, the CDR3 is TGTGCCAGCAGCTCCGGGACGGGGGGGTTCCAGACTAATGAAAAACTGTTTTTT.

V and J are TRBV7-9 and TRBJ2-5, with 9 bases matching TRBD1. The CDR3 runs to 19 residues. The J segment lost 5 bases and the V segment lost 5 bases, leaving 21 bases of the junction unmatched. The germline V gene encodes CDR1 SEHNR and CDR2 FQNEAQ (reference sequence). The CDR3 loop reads CASSTQGGWDRDLWETQYF. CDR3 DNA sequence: TGTGCCAGCAGCACACAAGGAGGGTGGGACAGGGATTTATGGGAGACCCAGTACTTC.

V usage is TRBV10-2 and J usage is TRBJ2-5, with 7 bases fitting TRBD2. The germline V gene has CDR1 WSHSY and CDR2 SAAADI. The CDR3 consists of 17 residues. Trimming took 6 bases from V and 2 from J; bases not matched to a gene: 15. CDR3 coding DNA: TGCGCCAGCAGGGAGGAGAGAGCCGGACTAGTGCAAGAGACCCAGTACTTC. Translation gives CASREERAGLVQETQYF.

The chain's CDR3 is CASSLDWLAGPTDTQYF. In nucleotides, the CDR3 is TGTGCCAGCAGCTTAGATTGGCTAGCGGGGCCCACAGATACGCAGTATTTT. V gene TRBV11-2 combines with J gene TRBJ2-3, with TRBD2 matching 9 bases. CDR3 length: 17 amino acids. The germline gives CDR1 SGHAT, CDR2 FQNNGV. J gave up 2 bases and V 0 bases, and 6 bases lay outside the gene matches.

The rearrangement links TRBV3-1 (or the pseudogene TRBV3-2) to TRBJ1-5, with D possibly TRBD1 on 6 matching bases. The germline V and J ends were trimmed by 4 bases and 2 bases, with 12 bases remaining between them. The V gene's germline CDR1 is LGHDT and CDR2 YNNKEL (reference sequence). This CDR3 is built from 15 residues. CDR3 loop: CASSPRDTRNQPQHF. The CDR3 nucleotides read TGTGCCAGCAGCCCCCGGGACACCCGCAATCAGCCCCAGCATTTT.

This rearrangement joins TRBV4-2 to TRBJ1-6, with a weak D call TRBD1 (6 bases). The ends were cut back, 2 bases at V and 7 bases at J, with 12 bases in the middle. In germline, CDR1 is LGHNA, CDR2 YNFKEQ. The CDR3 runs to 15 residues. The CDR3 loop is CASSQLGTPNSPLHF. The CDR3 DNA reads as TGTGCCAGCAGCCAACTCGGGACACCGAATTCACCCCTCCACTTT.

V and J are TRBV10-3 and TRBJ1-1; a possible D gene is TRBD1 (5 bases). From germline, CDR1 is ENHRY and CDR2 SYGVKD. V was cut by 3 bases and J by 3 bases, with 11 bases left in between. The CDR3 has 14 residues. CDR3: CAISDGGKDTEAFF. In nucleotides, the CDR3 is TGTGCCATCAGTGACGGGGGTAAGGACACTGAAGCTTTCTTT.